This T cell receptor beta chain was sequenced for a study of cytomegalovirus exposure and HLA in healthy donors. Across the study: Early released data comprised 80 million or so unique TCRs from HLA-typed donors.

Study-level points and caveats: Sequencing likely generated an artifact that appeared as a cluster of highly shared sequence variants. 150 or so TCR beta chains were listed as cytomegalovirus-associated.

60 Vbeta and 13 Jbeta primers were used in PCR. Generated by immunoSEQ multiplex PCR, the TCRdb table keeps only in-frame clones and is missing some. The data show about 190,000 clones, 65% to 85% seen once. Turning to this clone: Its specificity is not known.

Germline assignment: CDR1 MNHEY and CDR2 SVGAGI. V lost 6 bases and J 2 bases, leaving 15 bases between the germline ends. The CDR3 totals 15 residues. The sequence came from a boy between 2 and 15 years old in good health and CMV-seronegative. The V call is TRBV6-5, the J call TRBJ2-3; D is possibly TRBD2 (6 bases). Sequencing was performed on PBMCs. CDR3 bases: TGTGCCAGCAGGTCTACTAGCACACACACAGATACGCAGTATTTT. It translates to CASRSTSTHTDTQYF.